The next 17 T cell receptor beta chains were all read from a single sample in a study of blood T cell repertoires in COVID-19. Some clones are missing from TCRdb's copy, which holds only in-frame ones; the method was immunoSEQ multiplex PCR. The table has 80,000 to 100,000 clones, 70% to 85% seen once. Sequencing input: peripheral blood. These receptors came from a man aged 65 to 79 with active or convalescent COVID-19.

This clone was seen only once. The chain combines TRBV7-2 with TRBJ1-5; D gene ambiguous. The V end lost 3 bases, the J end lost 11 bases, and 14 bases lay between the germline ends. This CDR3 spans 13 amino acids. The germline V gene has CDR1 SGHTA and CDR2 FQGNSA. The CDR3 DNA reads TGTGCCAGCAGCTTTGAGGAGCGCGGGGCCCAGCATTTT. Its protein product is CASSFEERGAQHF.

The V gene is TRBV30, the J gene TRBJ1-2; TRBD1 is a possible D gene (5 bases). Trimming pared 2 bases from V and 0 bases from J, leaving 10 bases between. The germline gives CDR1 GTSNPN, CDR2 SVGIG (reference sequence). The CDR3 totals 14 residues. CDR3 loop: CAWSIQGSNYGYTF. CDR3 nucleotide sequence: TGTGCCTGGAGTATTCAGGGATCTAACTATGGCTACACCTTC.

This clone was seen repeatedly, ten times or more. The chain couples TRBV5-8 to TRBJ1-2; D call uncertain. The CDR3 runs 14 residues. Germline CDR1 SGHTS, CDR2 YDEGEE. Trimming shortened V by 0 bases and J by 8 bases, and 14 bases separated the two germline ends. The CDR3 loop reads CASSLDARSGGYTF. The CDR3 nucleotides read TGTGCCAGCAGCTTGGACGCCCGATCTGGCGGCTACACCTTC.

The chain recombines TRBV7-6 with TRBJ2-5, with 10 bases matching TRBD2. Losses at the gene ends were 5 bases for V and 4 bases for J; bases not matched to a gene: 10. Germline-derived CDR1 and CDR2 are SGHVS and FNYEAQ. The CDR3 sequence is 16 residues long. The CDR3 reads CASSRNSGGPRETQYF. In DNA form, the CDR3 reads TGTGCCAGCAGCAGAAATAGCGGGGGGCCCCGAGAGACCCAGTACTTC.

The table lists this clone with a few counts. V and J are TRBV3-1 (or the pseudogene TRBV3-2) and TRBJ2-1; 14 bases line up with TRBD2. The CDR3 consists of 17 residues. J lost 5 bases, V lost 4 bases, and 7 bases had no gene match. From germline, CDR1 is LGHDT and CDR2 YNNKEL (reference sequence). CDR3 nucleotide sequence: TGTGCCAGCAGCCGTAAGACTAGCGGGGGGGTCCACAATGAGCAGTTCTTC. Protein product: CASSRKTSGGVHNEQFF.

V is TRBV29-1 and J is TRBJ1-1, with 12 bases matching TRBD1. Germline values: CDR1 SQVTM, CDR2 ANQGSEA. V lost 3 bases, J lost 10 bases, and 6 bases stayed unmatched. CDR3 size: 13 residues. CDR3 nucleotides: TGCAGCGTTGACGGGGACAGGGGGCGAGTAGCTTTCTTT. Translated: CSVDGDRGRVAFF. The whole variable domain, filled in from reference TRBV29-1 and TRBJ1-1, reads SAVISQKPSRDICQRGTSLTIQCQVDSQVTMMFWYRQQPGQSLTLIATANQGSEATYESGFVIDKFPISRPNLTFSTLTVSNMSPEDSSIYLCSVDGDRGRVAFFGQGTRLTVV.

J is TRBJ2-7 and V is TRBV5-5; TRBD1 matches 8 bases. The CDR3 is 15 amino acids. Trimming took 4 bases from V and 5 from J; bases not matched to a gene: 11. Germline CDR1 SGHKS, CDR2 YYEKEE (reference sequence). The CDR3 sequence: CASSQRQGLMNEQYF. DNA of the CDR3: TGTGCCAGCAGCCAAAGACAGGGGCTCATGAACGAGCAGTACTTC. Full variable domain (remainder filled in from reference TRBV5-5 and TRBJ2-7): DAGVTQSPTHLIKTRGQQVTLRCSPISGHKSVSWYQQVLGQGPQFIFQYYEKEERGRGNFPDRFSARQFPNYSSELNVNALLLGDSALYLCASSQRQGLMNEQYFGPGTRLTVT.

The chain carries TRBV10-3 and TRBJ2-7; D gene ambiguous. Trimming left V 4 bases short and J 2 bases short, with 6 bases between. The CDR3 is 12 residues long. CDR1 is ENHRY and CDR2 is SYGVKD in the germline V gene. As DNA, the CDR3 is TGTGCCATCAGTGTACAGACCTACGAGCAGTACTTC. Translated: CAISVQTYEQYF.

Written as DNA, the CDR3 is TGTGCCAGCAGTGGGGGGGGGATCTATACGCAGTATTTT. Protein: CASSGGGIYTQYF. The chain has TRBV25-1 and TRBJ2-3, with 7 positions matching TRBD2. V lost 4 bases and J lost 7; bases outside the gene matches: 5. Germline V lookup: CDR1 MGHDK, CDR2 SYGVNS. The CDR3 length is 13 residues.

The rearrangement links TRBV24-1 to TRBJ2-1; TRBD1 might be the D (6 bases). The ends were cut back, 3 bases at V and 5 bases at J, with 13 bases in the middle. Germline assignment: CDR1 KGHDR and CDR2 SFDVKD. The CDR3 length is 15 residues. The CDR3 DNA sequence: TGTGCCACCAGTGATCCAGGGGATATCGACAATGAGCAGTTCTTC. Its translation is CATSDPGDIDNEQFF.

The V and J genes are TRBV4-2 and TRBJ2-5; 12 bases are a match to TRBD2. V lost 4 bases to trimming and J lost 0 bases; unmatched junction nucleotides: 9. Germline CDR1 LGHNA, CDR2 YNFKEQ. The CDR3 runs to 18 residues. CDR3 sequence reads: CASSPQGLAGSYQETQYF. CDR3 coding DNA: TGTGCCAGCAGCCCACAAGGACTAGCGGGGTCGTACCAAGAGACCCAGTACTTC.

Only a few counts were recorded for this clone. This chain joins TRBV7-2 and TRBJ2-5; 14 positions agree with TRBD2. Trimming took 4 bases from V and 5 from J; bases not matched to a gene: 9. The CDR3 runs 17 residues. The germline V gene has CDR1 SGHTA and CDR2 FQGNSA. Written as DNA, the CDR3 is TGTGCCAGCAGCTGGACTAGCGGGGGGCCGGGGCGCGAGACCCAGTACTTC. Its protein is CASSWTSGGPGRETQYF. Using reference TRBV7-2 and TRBJ2-5 for the parts outside the CDR3, the full variable domain is GAGVSQSPSNKVTEKGKDVELRCDPISGHTALYWYRQSLGQGLEFLIYFQGNSAPDKSGLPSDRFSAERTGGSVSTLTIQRTQQEDSAVYLCASSWTSGGPGRETQYFGPGTRLLVL.

The chain employs TRBV12-5 and TRBJ2-3; 7 bases match TRBD1. CDR1 and CDR2 from the germline V gene are LGHNT and FRNRAP. CDR3 size: 13 residues. After removal of 1 base from V and 9 bases from J, the junction contained 4 bases not matched to a gene. The CDR3 nucleotides read TGTGCTAGTGGTTTGGGTACAGGGGCGACGCAGTATTTT. Its translation is CASGLGTGATQYF. The entire variable domain, with the rest obtained from reference TRBV12-5 and TRBJ2-3, is as follows: DARVTQTPRHKVTEMGQEVTMRCQPILGHNTVFWYRQTMMQGLELLAYFRNRAPLDDSGMPKDRFSAEMPDATLATLKIQPSEPRDSAVYFCASGLGTGATQYFGPGTRLTVL.

V usage is TRBV27 and J usage is TRBJ1-4, with D possibly being TRBD1 (6 bases). V was trimmed by 2 bases and J by 10 bases, leaving 11 bases between them. Germline CDR1 and CDR2: MNHEY and SMNVEV (reference sequence). The CDR3 spans 13 residues. The CDR3 DNA reads as TGTGCCAGCAGTTTAGAGCTGGGGGCAAAACTGTTTTTT. Protein: CASSLELGAKLFF. The full variable domain, in which reference TRBV27 and TRBJ1-4 provide the parts outside the CDR3, is EAQVTQNPRYLITVTGKKLTVTCSQNMNHEYMSWYRQDPGLGLRQIYYSMNVEVTDKGDVPEGYKVSRKEKRNFPLILESPSPNQTSLYFCASSLELGAKLFFGSGTQLSVL.

This chain connects TRBV5-1 to TRBJ2-3; the D gene is possibly TRBD1 (5 bases). This CDR3 has 15 residues. V dropped 0 bases and J dropped 5 bases, with 13 bases sitting between them. CDR1 and CDR2 from the germline V gene are SGHRS and YFSETQ. CDR3 bases: TGCGCCAGCAGCTTGGAGGGCAGGGCGATAGATACGCAGTATTTT. As protein: CASSLEGRAIDTQYF.

This chain links TRBV5-5 with TRBJ1-5; D is ambiguous. In germline, CDR1 is SGHKS, CDR2 YYEKEE (reference sequence). The CDR3 runs to 14 residues. The V and J ends lost 4 bases and 2 bases respectively, with 10 bases between them. DNA for the CDR3: TGTGCCAGCAGCACGGTTTCGGGCAATCAGCCCCAGCATTTT. Residues: CASSTVSGNQPQHF.

This clone was counted between two and nine times. The chain has TRBV9 and TRBJ2-1, with 11 nucleotides matching TRBD1. The CDR3 sequence is 18 residues long. V gave up 0 bases and J gave up 6 bases; unmatched junction bases: 11. CDR1 SGDLS and CDR2 YYNGEE come from the germline V gene. The CDR3: CASSVEPGGQGVVNEQFF. The DNA of the CDR3 is TGTGCCAGCAGCGTAGAGCCGGGGGGACAGGGGGTAGTCAATGAGCAGTTCTTC.